This is a list of T cell receptor beta chains from one sample in a study of blood T cell repertoires in COVID-19. TCRdb's table, derived via immunoSEQ multiplex PCR, lists solely in-frame clones and lacks some. The table includes over 200,000 clones, around four fifths detected once. The sequenced material came from peripheral blood. These receptors all come from an elderly woman with active or convalescent COVID-19. CDR3s include the opening cysteine and the closing phenylalanine or tryptophan. A D gene is named only where the DNA matches it firmly. Rows give clone size only sometimes, using once, few, many, or a class for an expanded clone.

d_call: .; j_call: TRBJ2-1; cdr3_length: 15; clone_size: .; v_call: TRBV6-5; cdr3_nt: TGTGCCAGCAGTTACTCGAGGACTTTTCGCGGTGAGCAGTTCTTC; cdr3_aa: CASSYSRTFRGEQFF
d_call: TRBD2; j_call: TRBJ2-7; cdr3_length: 16; clone_size: .; v_call: TRBV4-1; cdr3_nt: TGCGCCAGCAGACTTACGACGGGGGGAAACTCCTACGAGCAGTACTTC; cdr3_aa: CASRLTTGGNSYEQYF
d_call: .; j_call: TRBJ1-6; cdr3_length: 15; clone_size: .; v_call: TRBV28; cdr3_nt: TGTGCCAGCAGTTTTAGGGGGGGTTATAATTCACCCCTCCACTTT; cdr3_aa: CASSFRGGYNSPLHF
d_call: .; j_call: TRBJ2-7; cdr3_length: 15; clone_size: .; v_call: TRBV15; cdr3_nt: TGTGCCACCAGCAGAGCCCCGGCAGGGAACTACGAGCAGTACTTC; cdr3_aa: CATSRAPAGNYEQYF
d_call: .; j_call: TRBJ2-3; cdr3_length: 11; clone_size: .; v_call: TRBV12-5; cdr3_nt: TGTGCTAGTGGTTTAGAGGTTCGCCGGTATTTT; cdr3_aa: CASGLEVRRYF
d_call: .; j_call: TRBJ1-2; cdr3_length: 12; clone_size: .; v_call: TRBV11-1; cdr3_nt: TGTGCCAGCAGCTCAGGGTACGCTGGCTACACCTTC; cdr3_aa: CASSSGYAGYTF
d_call: TRBD1; j_call: TRBJ2-6; cdr3_length: 12; clone_size: .; v_call: TRBV15; cdr3_nt: TGTGCCACCAGCAGAGGCCGACAGGGACTGACTTTC; cdr3_aa: CATSRGRQGLTF
d_call: TRBD2; j_call: TRBJ2-1; cdr3_length: 18; clone_size: .; v_call: TRBV5-6; cdr3_nt: TGTGCCAGCAGCTTGGGGCTAGCGGGAGCAGTTTACTACAATGAGCAGTTCTTC; cdr3_aa: CASSLGLAGAVYYNEQFF
d_call: .; j_call: TRBJ2-7; cdr3_length: 14; clone_size: .; v_call: TRBV30; cdr3_nt: TGTGCCTGGAGTTCCCTAAGCGGACCGTGGGAGCAGTACTTC; cdr3_aa: CAWSSLSGPWEQYF
d_call: .; j_call: TRBJ2-3; cdr3_length: 13; clone_size: .; v_call: TRBV20-1; cdr3_nt: TGCAGTGCTAGTTGGGCTAGCACAGATACGCAGTATTTT; cdr3_aa: CSASWASTDTQYF
d_call: TRBD2; j_call: TRBJ2-7; cdr3_length: 15; clone_size: .; v_call: TRBV3-1/TRBV3-2; cdr3_nt: TGTGCCAGCAGCCGCACCCCAGCGGGGGGGCCCGAGCAGTACTTC; cdr3_aa: CASSRTPAGGPEQYF
d_call: .; j_call: TRBJ1-2; cdr3_length: 16; clone_size: .; v_call: TRBV5-8; cdr3_nt: TGTGCCAGCAGCTTCCCTTCCCAGGGCTTAAATTATGGCTACACCTTC; cdr3_aa: CASSFPSQGLNYGYTF
d_call: TRBD1; j_call: TRBJ1-1; cdr3_length: 16; clone_size: .; v_call: TRBV27; cdr3_nt: TGTGCCAGCAGTCCTACCAGGACAGGTAGGAACACTGAAGCTTTCTTT; cdr3_aa: CASSPTRTGRNTEAFF
d_call: TRBD2; j_call: TRBJ2-7; cdr3_length: 16; clone_size: .; v_call: TRBV24-1; cdr3_nt: TGTGCCACCAGTGATTGGGGTAGCGGGGGTTCCTACGAGCAGTACTTC; cdr3_aa: CATSDWGSGGSYEQYF
d_call: TRBD2; j_call: TRBJ2-7; cdr3_length: 14; clone_size: .; v_call: TRBV7-6; cdr3_nt: TGTGCCAGCAGCTTATCAACTAGCGGGAGGGTCCAGTACTTC; cdr3_aa: CASSLSTSGRVQYF
d_call: .; j_call: TRBJ1-2; cdr3_length: 12; clone_size: .; v_call: TRBV6-5; cdr3_nt: TGTGCCAGCAGCACAGTAAACTATGGCTACACCTTC; cdr3_aa: CASSTVNYGYTF
d_call: .; j_call: TRBJ2-1; cdr3_length: 14; clone_size: .; v_call: TRBV4-3; cdr3_nt: TGCGCCAGCAGCCAAGATAGGAGGGTCAATGAGCAGTTCTTC; cdr3_aa: CASSQDRRVNEQFF
d_call: .; j_call: TRBJ2-3; cdr3_length: 14; clone_size: .; v_call: TRBV13; cdr3_nt: TGTGCCAGCAGCTACGGACAGAGCACAGATACGCAGTATTTT; cdr3_aa: CASSYGQSTDTQYF
d_call: TRBD1; j_call: TRBJ1-5; cdr3_length: 18; clone_size: .; v_call: TRBV7-8; cdr3_nt: TGTGCCAGCAGCCCGGGGACAGCCACAACATATAGCAATCAGCCCCAGCATTTT; cdr3_aa: CASSPGTATTYSNQPQHF
d_call: TRBD2; j_call: TRBJ2-4; cdr3_length: 20; clone_size: few; v_call: TRBV5-1; cdr3_nt: TGCGCCAGCAGCTTCTTTGAACTAGCGGGGGTTCGACTAGCCAAAAACATTCAGTACTTC; cdr3_aa: CASSFFELAGVRLAKNIQYF
d_call: TRBD1; j_call: TRBJ1-1; cdr3_length: 15; clone_size: .; v_call: TRBV18; cdr3_nt: TGTGCCAGCTCACCGTTACCAGGGGGCGAGACTGAAGCTTTCTTT; cdr3_aa: CASSPLPGGETEAFF
d_call: TRBD2; j_call: TRBJ2-1; cdr3_length: 16; clone_size: .; v_call: TRBV19; cdr3_nt: TGTGCCAGTAGTAGAAGGACTAGCGCTGCCTACAATGAGCAGTTCTTC; cdr3_aa: CASSRRTSAAYNEQFF
d_call: TRBD1; j_call: TRBJ2-1; cdr3_length: 16; clone_size: .; v_call: TRBV2; cdr3_nt: TGTGCCAGCAGTGAAGACCCAGGGGGCTCCTACAATGAGCAGTTCTTC; cdr3_aa: CASSEDPGGSYNEQFF
d_call: TRBD1; j_call: TRBJ1-5; cdr3_length: 14; clone_size: .; v_call: TRBV30; cdr3_nt: TGTGCCTGGAGTCATGGGACAGGGTTACAGCCCCAGCATTTT; cdr3_aa: CAWSHGTGLQPQHF
d_call: .; j_call: TRBJ2-2; cdr3_length: 13; clone_size: .; v_call: TRBV5-1; cdr3_nt: TGCGCCAGCACCCAGTTTACGACCGGGGAGCTGTTTTTT; cdr3_aa: CASTQFTTGELFF
d_call: TRBD1; j_call: TRBJ1-5; cdr3_length: 14; clone_size: .; v_call: TRBV7-2; cdr3_nt: TGTGCCAGCAGCTCAGACAGGGGGAGCCAGCCCCAGCATTTT; cdr3_aa: CASSSDRGSQPQHF
d_call: TRBD2; j_call: TRBJ2-1; cdr3_length: 17; clone_size: .; v_call: TRBV7-2; cdr3_nt: TGTGCCAGCAGCTTAGGTAGCGGGAGCGGCTTCTACAATGAGCAGTTCTTC; cdr3_aa: CASSLGSGSGFYNEQFF
d_call: .; j_call: TRBJ2-1; cdr3_length: 15; clone_size: .; v_call: TRBV12-5; cdr3_nt: TGTGCTAGTGGCCCCGGGACGGATGGGGGGAATGAGCAGTTCTTC; cdr3_aa: CASGPGTDGGNEQFF
d_call: TRBD2; j_call: TRBJ2-2; cdr3_length: 15; clone_size: .; v_call: TRBV6-5; cdr3_nt: TGTGCCAGCACCCTTCGCGGGAGGGCCCCCGGGGAGCTGTTTTTT; cdr3_aa: CASTLRGRAPGELFF
d_call: .; j_call: TRBJ2-5; cdr3_length: 15; clone_size: .; v_call: TRBV15; cdr3_nt: TGTGCCACCAGCAGAGATCTTGGCAGGGGAGAGACCCAGTACTTC; cdr3_aa: CATSRDLGRGETQYF
d_call: .; j_call: TRBJ2-3; cdr3_length: 15; clone_size: .; v_call: TRBV9; cdr3_nt: TGTGCCAGCAGCACAGCTGGAGGGGTTTTAGATACGCAGTATTTT; cdr3_aa: CASSTAGGVLDTQYF
d_call: TRBD1; j_call: TRBJ1-1; cdr3_length: 14; clone_size: few; v_call: TRBV10-3; cdr3_nt: TGTGCCATCAGGGAGGCAGGGGGCGAAACTGAAGCTTTCTTT; cdr3_aa: CAIREAGGETEAFF
d_call: .; j_call: TRBJ1-2; cdr3_length: 15; clone_size: .; v_call: TRBV28; cdr3_nt: TGTGCCAGCAGCTACCGGGGGATTTATAACTATGGCTACACCTTC; cdr3_aa: CASSYRGIYNYGYTF
d_call: .; j_call: TRBJ1-1; cdr3_length: 19; clone_size: .; v_call: TRBV14; cdr3_nt: TGTGCCAGCAGCCAAGTCCCTTACCTAAACCGGGTCCCGAACACTGAAGCTTTCTTT; cdr3_aa: CASSQVPYLNRVPNTEAFF
d_call: .; j_call: TRBJ1-2; cdr3_length: 12; clone_size: few; v_call: TRBV3-1/TRBV3-2; cdr3_nt: TGTGCCAGCAGCCAAGTAGGGGGTGGCTACACCTTC; cdr3_aa: CASSQVGGGYTF
d_call: .; j_call: TRBJ1-1; cdr3_length: 13; clone_size: once; v_call: TRBV11-3; cdr3_nt: TGTGCCAGCAGCCCGGGACTCGGAGCTGAAGCTTTCTTT; cdr3_aa: CASSPGLGAEAFF
d_call: TRBD2; j_call: TRBJ2-2; cdr3_length: 16; clone_size: .; v_call: TRBV5-1; cdr3_nt: TGCGCCAGCAGCCCGACCCCCAAGACTAGCCCCGGGGAGCTGTTTTTT; cdr3_aa: CASSPTPKTSPGELFF
d_call: .; j_call: TRBJ2-5; cdr3_length: 19; clone_size: .; v_call: TRBV4-1; cdr3_nt: TGCGCCAGCAGCCAAGGACGGAGCAAGGCCGGAGAGTACCAAGAGACCCAGTACTTC; cdr3_aa: CASSQGRSKAGEYQETQYF
d_call: .; j_call: TRBJ2-3; cdr3_length: 15; clone_size: .; v_call: TRBV5-1; cdr3_nt: TGCGCCAGCAGCTTTAGCGGCCCTGGGACAGATACGCAGTATTTT; cdr3_aa: CASSFSGPGTDTQYF
d_call: TRBD1; j_call: TRBJ1-2; cdr3_length: 11; clone_size: .; v_call: TRBV5-4; cdr3_nt: TGTGCCACCCTGACAGGGTCCGGCTACACCTTC; cdr3_aa: CATLTGSGYTF
d_call: .; j_call: TRBJ1-2; cdr3_length: 15; clone_size: .; v_call: TRBV14; cdr3_nt: TGTGCCAGCAGCCAAGGGATCGGGTTCACCTATGGCTACACCTTC; cdr3_aa: CASSQGIGFTYGYTF
d_call: TRBD1; j_call: TRBJ1-2; cdr3_length: 15; clone_size: few; v_call: TRBV7-2; cdr3_nt: TGTGCCAGCAGTCCATCGTGGGACAGAAAGTATGGCTACACCTTC; cdr3_aa: CASSPSWDRKYGYTF
d_call: TRBD1; j_call: TRBJ2-1; cdr3_length: 15; clone_size: .; v_call: TRBV7-3; cdr3_nt: TGTGCCAGCAGACCCGGGACAGGGGGTTACAATGAGCAGTTCTTC; cdr3_aa: CASRPGTGGYNEQFF
d_call: TRBD2; j_call: TRBJ2-5; cdr3_length: 15; clone_size: .; v_call: TRBV5-1; cdr3_nt: TGCGCCAGCAGCCCCGGACTAGCGGGGCAAGAGACCCAGTACTTC; cdr3_aa: CASSPGLAGQETQYF
d_call: .; j_call: TRBJ2-5; cdr3_length: 14; clone_size: .; v_call: TRBV7-9; cdr3_nt: TGTGCCAGCAGTTTCAGGACAGACCAAGAGACCCAGTACTTC; cdr3_aa: CASSFRTDQETQYF
d_call: TRBD1; j_call: TRBJ2-3; cdr3_length: 15; clone_size: .; v_call: TRBV7-9; cdr3_nt: TGTGCCAGCAGCTCGGACAGGAAAGGGAGTAATACGCAGTATTTT; cdr3_aa: CASSSDRKGSNTQYF
d_call: .; j_call: TRBJ1-5; cdr3_length: 15; clone_size: .; v_call: TRBV28; cdr3_nt: TGTGCCAGCAGACAGGGATCTGGGGACGGCCAGCCCCAGCATTTT; cdr3_aa: CASRQGSGDGQPQHF
d_call: TRBD2; j_call: TRBJ2-5; cdr3_length: 15; clone_size: .; v_call: TRBV5-1; cdr3_nt: TGCGCCAGCAGTTTAACTAGCGGGGGTTGGGAGACCCAGTACTTC; cdr3_aa: CASSLTSGGWETQYF
d_call: .; j_call: TRBJ2-7; cdr3_length: 15; clone_size: .; v_call: TRBV15; cdr3_nt: TGTGCCACCAGCAGAGTTTCACAGGGCAACTACGAGCAGTACTTC; cdr3_aa: CATSRVSQGNYEQYF
d_call: .; j_call: TRBJ2-3; cdr3_length: 14; clone_size: .; v_call: TRBV28; cdr3_nt: TGTGCCAGCAGTTTACGGGGAACCACAGATACGCAGTATTTT; cdr3_aa: CASSLRGTTDTQYF
d_call: TRBD1; j_call: TRBJ1-1; cdr3_length: 15; clone_size: .; v_call: TRBV5-1; cdr3_nt: TGCGCCAGCAGCTTGAGCGCAGGGGGGAACGCTGAAGCTTTCTTT; cdr3_aa: CASSLSAGGNAEAFF
d_call: .; j_call: TRBJ1-1; cdr3_length: 15; clone_size: .; v_call: TRBV6-5; cdr3_nt: TGTGCCAGCAGACCCGAGACAGTTCTGAACACTGAAGCTTTCTTT; cdr3_aa: CASRPETVLNTEAFF
d_call: .; j_call: TRBJ1-6; cdr3_length: 12; clone_size: .; v_call: TRBV6-5; cdr3_nt: TGTGCCAGCAATAACGGAGATTCACCCCTCCACTTT; cdr3_aa: CASNNGDSPLHF
d_call: .; j_call: TRBJ2-7; cdr3_length: 12; clone_size: few; v_call: TRBV11-2; cdr3_nt: TGTGCCAGCAGCCATCCGGCGGGGAAGCAGTACTTC; cdr3_aa: CASSHPAGKQYF
d_call: .; j_call: TRBJ2-7; cdr3_length: 15; clone_size: .; v_call: TRBV5-4; cdr3_nt: TGTGCCAGCAGCTTGCAGGGGCGCCTCTCCTACGAGCAGTACTTC; cdr3_aa: CASSLQGRLSYEQYF
d_call: TRBD1; j_call: TRBJ1-3; cdr3_length: 15; clone_size: .; v_call: TRBV6-6; cdr3_nt: TGTGCCAGCAGTGGAACAGGGGGCACTGGAAACACCATATATTTT; cdr3_aa: CASSGTGGTGNTIYF
d_call: .; j_call: TRBJ2-3; cdr3_length: 15; clone_size: .; v_call: TRBV7-3; cdr3_nt: TGTGCCAGCAGCTCCGACAGGTCGGGTCCAGATACGCAGTATTTT; cdr3_aa: CASSSDRSGPDTQYF